Detailed here is one T cell receptor beta chain. This CDR3 contains 16 residues. Germline V gives CDR1 MDHEN, CDR2 SYDVKM. V gave up 4 bases and J gave up 1 base, with 14 bases separating them. The data belong to a study of CD8 T cells in Susac syndrome. Sequencing of TCR beta drew on CD8+ and CD4+ T cells from blood. Negative magnetic isolation gave CD8+ and CD4+ cells; FACS enriched CD8+ TEMRA. With random hexamers, reverse transcription was performed on about 0.45 to 1 ug of RNA. The method of amplification for TCR beta CDR3 was immunoSEQ multiplex PCR, covering 54 Vbeta and 13 Jbeta. Each CDR3 protein is one row after TCRdb ran MiXCR on the immunoSEQ multiplex PCR reads. The data show some 220,000 distinct CDR3 sequences, around 95% seen once.

This receptor was identified in a human donor with multiple sclerosis. The genes are TRBV28 and TRBJ2-1; a possible D gene is TRBD2 (6 bases). Material for sequencing was CD4+ T cells from PBMCs. CDR3 coding DNA: TGTGCCAGCAGTTCCCTGGACTACCAATCCTACAATGAGCAGTTCTTC. Its translation: CASSSLDYQSYNEQFF.